This T cell receptor beta chain was obtained from a study of shared clonotypes between healthy human individuals. Study details: Ranging from 18 to 49 in age, donors were two women and three men.

Selected positively for CCR7 and CD45RO-negative, naive CD8 cells excluded terminally differentiated effector memory CD45RA+ cells. TCRdb keeps only in-frame clones here, not all; method: immunoSEQ multiplex PCR. The table lists about 2.1 million clones, about 92% of them singletons, with over 1.5% in the top ten. Overall study results and limits: Memory subsets generally showed smaller estimated richness than naive subsets did.

Points on this clone: Its specificity is not known.

The germline gives CDR1 SEHNR, CDR2 FQNEAQ (reference sequence). The CDR3 totals 15 residues. Trimming cost V 1 base and J 4 bases, with 13 bases left between them. The chain uses TRBV7-9 and TRBJ1-1, with a possible D match to TRBD1 (6 bases). The TCR was taken from a man aged 18 to 29 in good health. Some clones in this sample may be carry-over from other donors' samples. Material: naive CD8+ T cells from PBMCs. CDR3 bases: TGTGCCAGCAGCTTAGGAGCAGGGGTGACCACTGAAGCTTTCTTT. Translating gives CASSLGAGVTTEAFF.